Reported below is one T cell receptor beta chain. The PCR contained 60 Vbeta and 13 Jbeta primers. Using immunoSEQ multiplex PCR, the repertoire was profiled, and TCRdb retains in-frame clones only, with some absent. The sample lists nearly 200,000 clones, 82% seen once, with approximately 6.5% in the top ten. Healthy bone marrow donors supplied every sample. The data originate from a study of cytomegalovirus exposure and HLA in healthy donors. Study-level information: Early released data comprised some 85 million unique TCRs from HLA-typed donors.

The CDR3 extends over 13 amino acids. V lost 0 bases to trimming and J lost 6 bases, with 11 bases between them. Germline assignment: CDR1 SQVTM and CDR2 ANQGSEA. The sample was PBMCs. The chain employs TRBV29-1 and TRBJ1-1; D is perhaps TRBD1 (5 bases). This sequence originates from a woman in her forties or fifties in good health and CMV-seropositive. The CDR3 loop is CSVEEIQGSEAFF. The CDR3 DNA reads as TGCAGCGTTGAAGAGATCCAGGGATCTGAAGCTTTCTTT.